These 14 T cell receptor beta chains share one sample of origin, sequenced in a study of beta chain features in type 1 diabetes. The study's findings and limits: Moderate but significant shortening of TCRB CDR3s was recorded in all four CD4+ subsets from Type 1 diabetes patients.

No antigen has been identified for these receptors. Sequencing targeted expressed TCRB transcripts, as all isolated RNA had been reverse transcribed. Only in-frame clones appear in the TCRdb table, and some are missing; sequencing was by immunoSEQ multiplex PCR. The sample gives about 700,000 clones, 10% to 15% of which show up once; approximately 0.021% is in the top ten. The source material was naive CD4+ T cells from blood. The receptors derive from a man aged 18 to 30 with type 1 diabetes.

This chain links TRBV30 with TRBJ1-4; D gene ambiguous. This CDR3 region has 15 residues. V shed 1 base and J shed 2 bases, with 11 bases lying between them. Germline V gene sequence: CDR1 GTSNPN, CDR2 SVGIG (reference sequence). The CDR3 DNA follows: TGTGCCTGGAGTGCTCTTGAAAGGACTAATGAAAAACTGTTTTTT. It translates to CAWSALERTNEKLFF.

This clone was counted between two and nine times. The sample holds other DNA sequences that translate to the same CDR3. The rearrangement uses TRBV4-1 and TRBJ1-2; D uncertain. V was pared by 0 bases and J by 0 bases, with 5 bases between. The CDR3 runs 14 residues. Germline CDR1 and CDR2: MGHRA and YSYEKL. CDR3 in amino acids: CASSQDRANYGYTF. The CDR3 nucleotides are TGCGCCAGCAGCCAAGATCGGGCTAACTATGGCTACACCTTC.

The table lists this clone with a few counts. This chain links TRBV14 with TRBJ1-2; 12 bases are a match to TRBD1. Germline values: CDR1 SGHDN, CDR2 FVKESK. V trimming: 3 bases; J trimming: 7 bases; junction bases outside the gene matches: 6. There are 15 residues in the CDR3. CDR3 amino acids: CASSHPGQGALGYTF. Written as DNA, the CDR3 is TGTGCCAGCAGCCACCCGGGACAGGGGGCTCTTGGCTACACCTTC.

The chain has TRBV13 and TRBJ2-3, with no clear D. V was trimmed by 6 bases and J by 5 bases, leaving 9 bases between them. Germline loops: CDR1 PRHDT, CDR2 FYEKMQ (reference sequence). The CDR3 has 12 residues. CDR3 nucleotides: TGTGCCAGCAGGTCAATTGGAGATACGCAGTATTTT. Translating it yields CASRSIGDTQYF.

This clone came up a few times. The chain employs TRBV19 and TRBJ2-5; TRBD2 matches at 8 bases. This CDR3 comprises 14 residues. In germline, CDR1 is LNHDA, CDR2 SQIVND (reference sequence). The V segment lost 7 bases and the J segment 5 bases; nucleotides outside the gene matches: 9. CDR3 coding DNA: TGTGCCAGTAAATCGGGGGGGCCGGGTGAGACCCAGTACTTC. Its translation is CASKSGGPGETQYF.

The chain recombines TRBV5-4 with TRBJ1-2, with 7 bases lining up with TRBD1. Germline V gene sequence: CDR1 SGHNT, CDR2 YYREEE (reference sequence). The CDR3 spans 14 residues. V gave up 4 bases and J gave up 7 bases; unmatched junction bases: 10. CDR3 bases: TGTGCCAGCAGCCAGCACGACAGGGTTACTGGCTACACCTTC. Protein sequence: CASSQHDRVTGYTF.

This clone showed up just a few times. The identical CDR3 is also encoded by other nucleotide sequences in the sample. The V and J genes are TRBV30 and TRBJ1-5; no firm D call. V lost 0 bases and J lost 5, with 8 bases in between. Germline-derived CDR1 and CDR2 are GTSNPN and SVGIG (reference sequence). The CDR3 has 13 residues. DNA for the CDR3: TGTGCCTGGAGTGTACGGGGAGATCAGCCCCAGCATTTT. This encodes CAWSVRGDQPQHF.

CDR3 DNA: TGTGCCAGCAGTCTGGGTCTTAATTCACCCCTCCACTTT. Its protein is CASSLGLNSPLHF. The rearrangement uses TRBV2 and TRBJ1-6; D is unclear. The length of the CDR3 is 13 residues. Germline CDR1 SNHLY, CDR2 FYNNEI. Trimming stripped 5 bases from V and 6 bases from J, with 8 bases between.

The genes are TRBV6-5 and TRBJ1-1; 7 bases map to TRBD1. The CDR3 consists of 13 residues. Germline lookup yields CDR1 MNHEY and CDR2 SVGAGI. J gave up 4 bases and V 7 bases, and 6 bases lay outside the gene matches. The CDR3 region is CASTPGGGTEAFF. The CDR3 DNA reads TGTGCCAGCACCCCAGGGGGAGGCACTGAAGCTTTCTTT.

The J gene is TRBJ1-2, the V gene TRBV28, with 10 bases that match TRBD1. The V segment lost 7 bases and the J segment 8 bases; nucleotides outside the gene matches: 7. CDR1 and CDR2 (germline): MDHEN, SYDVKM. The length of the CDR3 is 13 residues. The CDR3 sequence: CASNPGQGYGYTF. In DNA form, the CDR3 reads TGTGCCAGCAATCCGGGACAGGGGTACGGCTACACCTTC.

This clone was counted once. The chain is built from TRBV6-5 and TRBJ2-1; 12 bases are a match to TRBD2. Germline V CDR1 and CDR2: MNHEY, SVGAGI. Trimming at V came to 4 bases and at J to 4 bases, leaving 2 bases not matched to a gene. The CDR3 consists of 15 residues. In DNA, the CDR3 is TGTGCCAGCAGTTCTAGCGGGGGGGCTTACAATGAGCAGTTCTTC. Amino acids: CASSSSGGAYNEQFF.

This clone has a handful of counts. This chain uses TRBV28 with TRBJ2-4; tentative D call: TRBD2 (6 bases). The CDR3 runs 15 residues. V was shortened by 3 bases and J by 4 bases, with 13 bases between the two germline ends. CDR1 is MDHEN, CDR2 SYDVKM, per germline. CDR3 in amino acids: CASSFGTPGKNIQYF. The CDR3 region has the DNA TGTGCCAGCAGTTTTGGGACTCCCGGGAAAAACATTCAGTACTTC.

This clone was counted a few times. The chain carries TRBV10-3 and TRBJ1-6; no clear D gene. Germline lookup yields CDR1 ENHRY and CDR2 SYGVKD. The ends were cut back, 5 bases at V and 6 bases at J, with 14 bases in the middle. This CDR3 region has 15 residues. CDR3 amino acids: CAISPGAEPNSPLHF. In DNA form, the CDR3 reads TGTGCCATCAGTCCGGGAGCAGAACCTAATTCACCCCTCCACTTT.

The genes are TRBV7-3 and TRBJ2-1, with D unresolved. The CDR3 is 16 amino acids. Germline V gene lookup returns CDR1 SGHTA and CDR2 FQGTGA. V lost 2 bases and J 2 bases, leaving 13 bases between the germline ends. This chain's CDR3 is CASSLGLSPTYNEQFF. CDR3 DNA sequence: TGTGCCAGCAGCTTAGGCCTATCCCCTACCTACAATGAGCAGTTCTTC. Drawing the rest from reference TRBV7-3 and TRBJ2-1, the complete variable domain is GAGVSQTPSNKVTEKGKYVELRCDPISGHTALYWYRQSLGQGPEFLIYFQGTGAADDSGLPNDRFFAVRPEGSVSTLKIQRTERGDSAVYLCASSLGLSPTYNEQFFGPGTRLTVL.